The subject of this entry is one TCR beta chain. No antigen is known for it. This entry comes from a study of T-cell reconstitution after alpha-beta-depleted transplantation in children. The study's findings and limits: Surviving recipient T cells and thymic progenitors underlay high day-60 TCRbeta diversity in some patients. The study reportedly traced alpha-beta T cells about two months after transplant to several hundred expanded graft clones. Newly generated T cells supplied most T-cell counts and diversity one year post-transplant.

TCRbeta library preparation incorporated unique molecular identifiers. TCRdb recomputed calls from the PCR reads with MiXCR, one row per CDR3 protein. The sample records nearly 350,000 distinct CDR3 sequences, 15% to 20% being singletons. Germline V CDR1 and CDR2: SGHVS, FNYEAQ. The CDR3 covers 16 residues. After removal of 0 bases from V and 4 bases from J, the junction contained 7 bases not matched to a gene. This clonotype was sampled from a male patient aged 2 to 9 who had a stem cell transplant for acute lymphoblastic leukemia, so the T cells may come from the graft donor. The material was PBMCs, mostly from graft donor cells, obtained 360 days after TCRalphabeta/CD19-depleted stem cell transplant. The chain carries TRBV7-6 and TRBJ2-7; 9 nucleotides match TRBD1. The CDR3 region has the DNA TGTGCCAGCAGCTTAGCGGTAACGGGACAGGGTTACGAGCAGTACTTC. Amino acid sequence: CASSLAVTGQGYEQYF.